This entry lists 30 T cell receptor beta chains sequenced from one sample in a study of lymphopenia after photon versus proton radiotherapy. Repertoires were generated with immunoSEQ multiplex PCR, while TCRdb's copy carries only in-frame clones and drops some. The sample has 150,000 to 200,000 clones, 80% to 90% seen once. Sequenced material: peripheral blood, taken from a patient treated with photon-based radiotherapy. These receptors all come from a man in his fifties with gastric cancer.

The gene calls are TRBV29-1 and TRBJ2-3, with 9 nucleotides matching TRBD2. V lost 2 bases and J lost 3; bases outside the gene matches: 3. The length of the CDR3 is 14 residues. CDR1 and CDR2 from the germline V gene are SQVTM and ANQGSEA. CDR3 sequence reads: CSVETSGGTDTQYF. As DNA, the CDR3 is TGCAGCGTTGAAACCAGCGGGGGGACAGATACGCAGTATTTT.

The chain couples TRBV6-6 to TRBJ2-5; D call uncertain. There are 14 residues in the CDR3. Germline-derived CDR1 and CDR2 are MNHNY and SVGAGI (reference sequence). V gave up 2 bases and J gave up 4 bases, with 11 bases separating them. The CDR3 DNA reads TGTGCCAGCAGTTACCGCGGCTGGACAGAGACCCAGTACTTC. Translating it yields CASSYRGWTETQYF.

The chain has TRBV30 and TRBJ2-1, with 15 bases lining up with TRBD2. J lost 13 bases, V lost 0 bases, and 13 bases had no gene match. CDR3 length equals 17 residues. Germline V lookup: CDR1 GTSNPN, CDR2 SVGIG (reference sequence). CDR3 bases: TGTGCCTGGAGTGTACGGTACGGACTAGCGGGAGGGCCGGAACAGTTCTTC. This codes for CAWSVRYGLAGGPEQFF. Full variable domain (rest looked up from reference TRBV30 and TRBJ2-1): SQTIHQWPATLVQPVGSPLSLECTVEGTSNPNLYWYRQAAGRGLQLLFYSVGIGQISSEVPQNLSASRPQDRQFILSSKKLLLSDSGFYLCAWSVRYGLAGGPEQFFGPGTRLTVL.

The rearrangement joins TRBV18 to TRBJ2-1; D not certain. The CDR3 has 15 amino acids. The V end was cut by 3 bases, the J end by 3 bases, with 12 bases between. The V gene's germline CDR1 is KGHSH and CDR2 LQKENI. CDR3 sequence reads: CASSPVGSRYNEQFF. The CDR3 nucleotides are TGTGCCAGCTCACCCGTTGGATCTCGCTACAATGAGCAGTTCTTC.

CDR3: CASSPNRVGETQYF. DNA for the CDR3: TGTGCCAGCAGCCCAAACAGGGTCGGAGAGACCCAGTACTTC. This chain uses TRBV27 with TRBJ2-5; perhaps TRBD1 as D (6 bases). Germline V lookup: CDR1 MNHEY, CDR2 SMNVEV (reference sequence). The CDR3 sequence is 14 residues long. V lost 6 bases and J 4 bases, leaving 15 bases between the germline ends.

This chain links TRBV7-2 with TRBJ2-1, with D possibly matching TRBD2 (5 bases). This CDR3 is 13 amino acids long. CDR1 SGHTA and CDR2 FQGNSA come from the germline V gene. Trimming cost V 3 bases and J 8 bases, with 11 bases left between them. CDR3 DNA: TGTGCCAGCAGCTTGACGGGGAAGGATGAGCAGTTCTTC. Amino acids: CASSLTGKDEQFF.

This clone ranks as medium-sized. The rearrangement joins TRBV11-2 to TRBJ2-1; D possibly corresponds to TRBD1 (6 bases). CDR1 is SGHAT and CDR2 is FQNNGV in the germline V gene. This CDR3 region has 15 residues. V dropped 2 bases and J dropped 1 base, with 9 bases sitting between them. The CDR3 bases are TGTGCCAGCAGCTTAATCGGGACATCCTACAATGAGCAGTTCTTC. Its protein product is CASSLIGTSYNEQFF.

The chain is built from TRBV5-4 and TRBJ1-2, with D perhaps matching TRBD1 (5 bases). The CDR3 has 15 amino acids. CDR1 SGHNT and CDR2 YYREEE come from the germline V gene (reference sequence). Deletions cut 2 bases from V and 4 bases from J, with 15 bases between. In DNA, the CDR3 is TGTGCCAGCAGCTTAGGAGGGGACCTCTCCTATGGCTACACCTTC. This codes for CASSLGGDLSYGYTF.

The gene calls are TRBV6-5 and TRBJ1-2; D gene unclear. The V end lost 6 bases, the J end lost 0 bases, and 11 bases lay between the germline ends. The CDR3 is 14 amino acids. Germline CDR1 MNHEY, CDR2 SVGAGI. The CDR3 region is CASSPMRANYGYTF. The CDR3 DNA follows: TGTGCCAGCAGCCCTATGAGAGCTAACTATGGCTACACCTTC.

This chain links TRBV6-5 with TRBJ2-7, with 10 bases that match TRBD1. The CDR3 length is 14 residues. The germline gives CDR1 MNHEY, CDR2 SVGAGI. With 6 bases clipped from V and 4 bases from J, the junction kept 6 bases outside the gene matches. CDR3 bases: TGTGCCAGCAGGACGACAGGGGGCTTGTACGAGCAGTACTTC. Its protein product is CASRTTGGLYEQYF.

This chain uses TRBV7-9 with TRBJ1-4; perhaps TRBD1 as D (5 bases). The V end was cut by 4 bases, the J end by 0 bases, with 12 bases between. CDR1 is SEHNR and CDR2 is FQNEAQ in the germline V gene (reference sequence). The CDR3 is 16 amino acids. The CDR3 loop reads CASSSGDYATNEKLFF. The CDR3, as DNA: TGTGCCAGCAGCTCGGGGGACTATGCAACTAATGAAAAACTGTTTTTT.

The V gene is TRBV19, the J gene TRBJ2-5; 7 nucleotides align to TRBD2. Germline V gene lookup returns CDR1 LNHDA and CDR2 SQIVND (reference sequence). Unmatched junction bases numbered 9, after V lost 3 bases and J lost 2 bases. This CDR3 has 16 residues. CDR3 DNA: TGTGCCAGTAGTATTACCAGCGGGGTGATACAAGAGACCCAGTACTTC. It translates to CASSITSGVIQETQYF.

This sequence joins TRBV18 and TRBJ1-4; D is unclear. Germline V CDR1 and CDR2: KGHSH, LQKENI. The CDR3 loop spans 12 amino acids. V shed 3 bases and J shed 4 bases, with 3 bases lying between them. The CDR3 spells CASSPDNEKLFF. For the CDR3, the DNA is TGTGCCAGCTCACCGGATAATGAAAAACTGTTTTTT.

DNA for the CDR3: TGTGCCTGGAGTGTACCGGGGTGGAGCAATCAGCCCCAGCATTTT. Translation gives CAWSVPGWSNQPQHF. The rearrangement joins TRBV30 to TRBJ1-5; D remains unclear. V dropped 0 bases and J dropped 1 base, with 10 bases sitting between them. The CDR3 contains 15 residues. Germline V CDR1 and CDR2: GTSNPN, SVGIG (reference sequence).

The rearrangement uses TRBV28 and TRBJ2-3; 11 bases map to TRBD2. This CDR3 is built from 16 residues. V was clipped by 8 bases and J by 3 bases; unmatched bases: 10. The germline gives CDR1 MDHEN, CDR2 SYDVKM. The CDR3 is CASPLELAGVTDTQYF. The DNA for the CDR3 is TGTGCCAGCCCCTTGGAACTAGCGGGGGTTACAGATACGCAGTATTTT.

The CDR3 DNA sequence: TGTGCCAGCAGCCTCCATCCTGGCTCCTACGAGCAGTACTTC. This sequence encodes CASSLHPGSYEQYF. The J gene is TRBJ2-7, the V gene TRBV7-8; D ambiguous. The CDR3 runs to 14 residues. V was shortened by 5 bases and J by 0 bases, with 11 bases between the two germline ends. The germline V gene has CDR1 SGHVS and CDR2 FQNEAQ.

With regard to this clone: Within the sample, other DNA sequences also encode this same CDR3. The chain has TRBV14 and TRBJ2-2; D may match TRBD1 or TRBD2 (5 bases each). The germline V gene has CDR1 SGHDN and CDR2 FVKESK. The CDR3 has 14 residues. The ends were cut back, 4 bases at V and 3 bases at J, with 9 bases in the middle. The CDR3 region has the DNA TGTGCCAGCAGCCTGGGACGGTACACCGGGGAGCTGTTTTTT. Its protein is CASSLGRYTGELFF. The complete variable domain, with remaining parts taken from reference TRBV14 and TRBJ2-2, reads EAGVTQFPSHSVIEKGQTVTLRCDPISGHDNLYWYRRVMGKEIKFLLHFVKESKQDESGMPNNRFLAERTGGTYSTLKVQPAELEDSGVYFCASSLGRYTGELFFGEGSRLTVL.

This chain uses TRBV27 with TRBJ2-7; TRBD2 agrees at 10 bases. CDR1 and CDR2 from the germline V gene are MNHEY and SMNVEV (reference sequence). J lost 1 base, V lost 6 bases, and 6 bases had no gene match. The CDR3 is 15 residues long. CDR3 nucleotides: TGTGCCAGCAGGGGGGAAGCGGGAGGGTCCTACGAGCAGTACTTC. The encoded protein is CASRGEAGGSYEQYF.

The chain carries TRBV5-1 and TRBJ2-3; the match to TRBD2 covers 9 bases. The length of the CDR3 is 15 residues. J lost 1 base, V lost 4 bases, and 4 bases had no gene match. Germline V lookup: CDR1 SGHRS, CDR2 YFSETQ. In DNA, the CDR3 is TGCGCCAGCAGCCCTCGGACTAGCGGCACAGATACGCAGTATTTT. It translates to CASSPRTSGTDTQYF.

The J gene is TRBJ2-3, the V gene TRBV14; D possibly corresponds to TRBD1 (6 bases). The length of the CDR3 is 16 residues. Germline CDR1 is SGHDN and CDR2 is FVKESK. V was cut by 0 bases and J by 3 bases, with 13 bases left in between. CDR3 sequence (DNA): TGTGCCAGCAGCCAAGAGAGGGGGTTAAGGACAGATACGCAGTATTTT. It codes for CASSQERGLRTDTQYF.

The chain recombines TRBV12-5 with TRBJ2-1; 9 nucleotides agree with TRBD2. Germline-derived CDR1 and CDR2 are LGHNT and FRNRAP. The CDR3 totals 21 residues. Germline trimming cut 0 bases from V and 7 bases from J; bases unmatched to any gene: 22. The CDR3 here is CASGLVVTPGLAATPLNEQFF. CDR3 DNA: TGTGCTAGTGGTTTGGTCGTAACACCGGGACTAGCAGCCACTCCCCTTAATGAGCAGTTCTTC.

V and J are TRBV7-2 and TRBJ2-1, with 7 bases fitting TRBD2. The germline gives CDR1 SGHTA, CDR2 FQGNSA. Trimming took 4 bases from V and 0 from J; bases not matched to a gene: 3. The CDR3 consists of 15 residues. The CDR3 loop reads CASSSRTSSYNEQFF. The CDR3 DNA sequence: TGTGCCAGCAGCTCCCGGACTAGCTCCTACAATGAGCAGTTCTTC.

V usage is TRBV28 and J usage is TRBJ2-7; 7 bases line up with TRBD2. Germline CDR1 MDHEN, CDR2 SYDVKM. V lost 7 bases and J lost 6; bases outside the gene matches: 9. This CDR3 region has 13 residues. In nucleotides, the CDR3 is TGTGCCAGCACCGGCGGGAGAATTGGCGAGCAGTACTTC. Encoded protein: CASTGGRIGEQYF.

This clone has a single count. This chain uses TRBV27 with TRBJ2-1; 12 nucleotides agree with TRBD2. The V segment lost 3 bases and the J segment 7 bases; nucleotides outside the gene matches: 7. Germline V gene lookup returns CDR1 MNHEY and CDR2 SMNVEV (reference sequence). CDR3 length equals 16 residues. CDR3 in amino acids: CASSFYRGLAGNEQFF. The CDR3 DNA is TGTGCCAGCAGTTTTTACCGCGGACTAGCGGGGAATGAGCAGTTCTTC.

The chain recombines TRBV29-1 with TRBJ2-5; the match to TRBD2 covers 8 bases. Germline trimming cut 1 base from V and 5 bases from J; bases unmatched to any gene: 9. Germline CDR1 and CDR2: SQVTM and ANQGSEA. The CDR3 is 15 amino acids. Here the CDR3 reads CSVEGPGLASETQYF. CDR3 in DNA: TGCAGCGTTGAAGGGCCCGGACTAGCCTCCGAGACCCAGTACTTC.

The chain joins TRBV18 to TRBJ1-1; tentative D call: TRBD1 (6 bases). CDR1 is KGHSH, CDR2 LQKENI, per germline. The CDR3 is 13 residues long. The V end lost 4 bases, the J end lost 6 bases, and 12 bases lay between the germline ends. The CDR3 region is CASSRGHAAEAFF. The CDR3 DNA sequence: TGTGCCAGCTCACGGGGACACGCAGCTGAAGCTTTCTTT.

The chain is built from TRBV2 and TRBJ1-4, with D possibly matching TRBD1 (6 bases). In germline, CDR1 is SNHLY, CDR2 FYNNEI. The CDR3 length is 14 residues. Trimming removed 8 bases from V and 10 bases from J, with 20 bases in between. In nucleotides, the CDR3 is TGTGCCAGCTGCTCACAGGGAACCAATATAAAACTGTTTTTT. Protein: CASCSQGTNIKLFF.

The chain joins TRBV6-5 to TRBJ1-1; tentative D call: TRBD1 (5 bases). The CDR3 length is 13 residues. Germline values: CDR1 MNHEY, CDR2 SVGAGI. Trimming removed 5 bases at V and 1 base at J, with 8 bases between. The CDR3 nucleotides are TGTGCCAGCAGTGGGACTGAGAACACTGAAGCTTTCTTT. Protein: CASSGTENTEAFF.

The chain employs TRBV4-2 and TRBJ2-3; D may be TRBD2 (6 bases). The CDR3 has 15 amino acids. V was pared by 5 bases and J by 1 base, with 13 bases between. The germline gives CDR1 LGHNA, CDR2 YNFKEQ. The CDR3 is CASSAGGLGTDTQYF. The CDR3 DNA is TGTGCCAGCAGCGCTGGAGGGCTAGGCACAGATACGCAGTATTTT.

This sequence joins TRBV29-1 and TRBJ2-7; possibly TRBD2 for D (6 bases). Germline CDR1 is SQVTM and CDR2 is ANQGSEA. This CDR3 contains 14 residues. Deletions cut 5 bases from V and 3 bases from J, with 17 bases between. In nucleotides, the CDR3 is TGCAGCGTTAAACCGGGACTCCACCGCTACGAGCAGTACTTC. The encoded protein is CSVKPGLHRYEQYF.